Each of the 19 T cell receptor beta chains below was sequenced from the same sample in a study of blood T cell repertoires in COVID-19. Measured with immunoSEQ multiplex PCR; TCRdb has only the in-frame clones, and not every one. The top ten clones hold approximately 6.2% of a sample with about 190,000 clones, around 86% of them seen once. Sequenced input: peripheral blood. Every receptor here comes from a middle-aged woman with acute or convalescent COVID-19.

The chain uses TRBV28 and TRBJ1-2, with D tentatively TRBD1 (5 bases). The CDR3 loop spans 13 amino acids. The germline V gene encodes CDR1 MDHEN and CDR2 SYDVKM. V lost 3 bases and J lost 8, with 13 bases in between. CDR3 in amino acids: CASSFLRVEGYTF. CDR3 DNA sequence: TGTGCCAGCAGTTTCCTCAGGGTAGAGGGCTACACCTTC.

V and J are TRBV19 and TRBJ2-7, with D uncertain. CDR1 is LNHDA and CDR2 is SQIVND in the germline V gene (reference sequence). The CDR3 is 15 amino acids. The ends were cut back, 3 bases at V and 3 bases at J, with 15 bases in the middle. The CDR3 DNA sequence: TGTGCCAGTAGTATCGGTGCTCCCTACTACTACGAGCAGTACTTC. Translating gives CASSIGAPYYYEQYF. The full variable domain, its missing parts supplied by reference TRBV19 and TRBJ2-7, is DGGITQSPKYLFRKEGQNVTLSCEQNLNHDAMYWYRQDPGQGLRLIYYSQIVNDFQKGDIAEGYSVSREKKESFPLTVTSAQKNPTAFYLCASSIGAPYYYEQYFGPGTRLTVT.

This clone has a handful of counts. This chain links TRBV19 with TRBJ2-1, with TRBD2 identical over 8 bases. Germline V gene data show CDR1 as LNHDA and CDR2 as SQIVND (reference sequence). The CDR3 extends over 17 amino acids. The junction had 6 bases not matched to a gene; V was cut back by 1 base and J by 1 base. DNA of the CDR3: TGTGCCAGTAGTATAGGTATCGGGAGGGTGTCCTACAATGAGCAGTTCTTC. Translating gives CASSIGIGRVSYNEQFF.

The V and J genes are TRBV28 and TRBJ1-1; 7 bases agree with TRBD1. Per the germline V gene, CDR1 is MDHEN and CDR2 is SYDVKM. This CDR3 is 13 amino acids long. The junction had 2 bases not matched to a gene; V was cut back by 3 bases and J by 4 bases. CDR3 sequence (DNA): TGTGCCAGCAGTTTTCCAGGGGGCACTGAAGCTTTCTTT. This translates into CASSFPGGTEAFF.

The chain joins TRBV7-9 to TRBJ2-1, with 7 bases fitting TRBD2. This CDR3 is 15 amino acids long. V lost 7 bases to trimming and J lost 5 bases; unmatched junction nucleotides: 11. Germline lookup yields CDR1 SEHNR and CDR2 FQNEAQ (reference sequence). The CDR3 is CASTVAGVANNEQFF. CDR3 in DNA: TGTGCCAGCACCGTTGCGGGGGTGGCGAACAATGAGCAGTTCTTC.

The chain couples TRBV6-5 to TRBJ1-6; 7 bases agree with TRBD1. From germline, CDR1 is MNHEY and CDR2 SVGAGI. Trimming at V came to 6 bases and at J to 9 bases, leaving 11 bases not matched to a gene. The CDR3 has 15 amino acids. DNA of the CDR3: TGTGCCAGCAGGGGGAACAGGGGCAGTGGTTCACCCCTCCACTTT. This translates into CASRGNRGSGSPLHF.

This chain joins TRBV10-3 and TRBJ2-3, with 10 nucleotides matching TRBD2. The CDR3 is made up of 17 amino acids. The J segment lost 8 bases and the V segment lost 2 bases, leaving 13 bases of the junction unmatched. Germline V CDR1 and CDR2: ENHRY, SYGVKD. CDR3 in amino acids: CAISELAGEPGVGTQYF. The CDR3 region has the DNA TGTGCCATCAGTGAGCTAGCGGGAGAACCTGGTGTTGGTACGCAGTATTTT.

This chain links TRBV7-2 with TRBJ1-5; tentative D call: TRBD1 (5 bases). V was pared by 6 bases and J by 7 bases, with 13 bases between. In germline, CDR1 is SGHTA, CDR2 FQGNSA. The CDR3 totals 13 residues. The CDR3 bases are TGTGCCAGCAGTCTAACAGGTTACCAGCCCCAGCATTTT. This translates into CASSLTGYQPQHF. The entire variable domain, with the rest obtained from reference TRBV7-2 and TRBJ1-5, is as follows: GAGVSQSPSNKVTEKGKDVELRCDPISGHTALYWYRQSLGQGLEFLIYFQGNSAPDKSGLPSDRFSAERTGGSVSTLTIQRTQQEDSAVYLCASSLTGYQPQHFGDGTRLSIL.

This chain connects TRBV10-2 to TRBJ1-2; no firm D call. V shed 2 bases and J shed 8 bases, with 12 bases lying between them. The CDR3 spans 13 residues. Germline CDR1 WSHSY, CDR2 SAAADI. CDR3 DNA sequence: TGCGCCAGCAGTGAGCGGGGTATCGGGGGCTACACCTTC. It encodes CASSERGIGGYTF.

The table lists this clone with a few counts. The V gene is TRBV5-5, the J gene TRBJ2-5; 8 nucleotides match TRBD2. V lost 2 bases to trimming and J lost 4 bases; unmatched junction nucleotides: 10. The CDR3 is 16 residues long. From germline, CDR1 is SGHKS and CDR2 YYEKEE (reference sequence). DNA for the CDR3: TGTGCCAGCAGCTTTACCGGGACTAGTGATGGAGAGACCCAGTACTTC. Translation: CASSFTGTSDGETQYF.

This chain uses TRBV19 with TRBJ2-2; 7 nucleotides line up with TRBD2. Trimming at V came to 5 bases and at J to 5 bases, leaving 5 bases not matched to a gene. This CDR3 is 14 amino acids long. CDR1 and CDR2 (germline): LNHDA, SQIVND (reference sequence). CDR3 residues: CASSGSGGTGELFF. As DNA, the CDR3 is TGTGCCAGTAGTGGATCCGGGGGGACCGGGGAGCTGTTTTTT.

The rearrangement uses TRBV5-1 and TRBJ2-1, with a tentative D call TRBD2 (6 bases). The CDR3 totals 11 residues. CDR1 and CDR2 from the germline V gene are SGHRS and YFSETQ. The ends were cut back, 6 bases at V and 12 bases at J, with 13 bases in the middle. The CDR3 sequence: CASKLEGGQFF. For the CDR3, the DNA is TGCGCCAGCAAATTGGAGGGTGGGCAGTTCTTC.

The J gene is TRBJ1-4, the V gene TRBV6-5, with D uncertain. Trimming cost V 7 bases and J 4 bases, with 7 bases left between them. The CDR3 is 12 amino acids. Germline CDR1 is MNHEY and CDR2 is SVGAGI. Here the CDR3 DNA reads TGTGCCAGCAACACAAATAATGAAAAACTGTTTTTT. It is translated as CASNTNNEKLFF.

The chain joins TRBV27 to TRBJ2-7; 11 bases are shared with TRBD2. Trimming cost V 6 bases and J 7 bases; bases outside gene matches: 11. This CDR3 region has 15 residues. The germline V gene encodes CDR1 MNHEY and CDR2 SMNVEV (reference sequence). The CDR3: CASSWDSGRAGEQYF. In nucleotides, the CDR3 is TGTGCCAGCAGCTGGGATAGCGGGAGGGCGGGGGAGCAGTACTTC.

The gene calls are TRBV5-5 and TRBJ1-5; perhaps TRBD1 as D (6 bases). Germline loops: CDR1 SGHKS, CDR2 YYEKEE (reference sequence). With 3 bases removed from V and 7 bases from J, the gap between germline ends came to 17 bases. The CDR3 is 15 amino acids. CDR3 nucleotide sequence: TGTGCCAGCAGCTGGGGGCAGGGGACGGGACAGCCCCAGCATTTT. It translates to CASSWGQGTGQPQHF.

Written as DNA, the CDR3 is TGTGCCAGCAGTGACTCGCGACAGGGGAATCGTAATTCACCCCTCCACTTT. It specifies CASSDSRQGNRNSPLHF. The chain couples TRBV6-4 to TRBJ1-6; 8 nucleotides line up with TRBD1. CDR3 length: 17 residues. The trim removed 0 bases at V and 6 bases at J, leaving 7 bases unmatched. Germline CDR1 MRHNA, CDR2 SNTAGT.

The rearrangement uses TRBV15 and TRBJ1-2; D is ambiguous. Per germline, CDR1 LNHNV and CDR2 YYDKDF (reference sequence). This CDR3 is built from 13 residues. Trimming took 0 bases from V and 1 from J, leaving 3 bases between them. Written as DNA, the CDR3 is TGTGCCACCAGCAGAGATATTAACTATGGCTACACCTTC. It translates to CATSRDINYGYTF.

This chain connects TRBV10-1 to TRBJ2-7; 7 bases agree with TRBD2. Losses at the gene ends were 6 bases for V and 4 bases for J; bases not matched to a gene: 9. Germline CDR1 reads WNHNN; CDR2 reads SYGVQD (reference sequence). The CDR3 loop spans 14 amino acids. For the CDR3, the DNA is TGCGCCAGCAGCACCTGGGGGGGGATTTACGAGCAGTACTTC. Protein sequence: CASSTWGGIYEQYF.

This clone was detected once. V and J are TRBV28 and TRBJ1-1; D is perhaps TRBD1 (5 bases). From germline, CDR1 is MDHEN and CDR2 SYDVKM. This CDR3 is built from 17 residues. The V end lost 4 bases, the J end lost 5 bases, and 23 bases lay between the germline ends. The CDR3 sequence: CASSSPSDKTGRTEAFF. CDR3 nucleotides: TGTGCCAGCAGTTCCCCCTCGGACAAAACTGGCCGGACTGAAGCTTTCTTT.